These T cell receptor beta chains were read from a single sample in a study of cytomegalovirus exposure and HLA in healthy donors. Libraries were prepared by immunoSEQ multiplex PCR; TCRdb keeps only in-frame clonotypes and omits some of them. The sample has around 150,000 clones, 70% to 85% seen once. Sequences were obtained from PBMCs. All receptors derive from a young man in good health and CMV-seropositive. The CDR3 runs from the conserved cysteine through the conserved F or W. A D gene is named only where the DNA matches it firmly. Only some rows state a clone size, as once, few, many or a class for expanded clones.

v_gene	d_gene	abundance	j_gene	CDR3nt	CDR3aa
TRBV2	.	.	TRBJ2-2	TGTGCCAGCAGTGCTGTGGCAGGGGCTGACGACGGGGAGCTGTTTTTT	CASSAVAGADDGELFF
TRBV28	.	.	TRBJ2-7	TGTGCCAGCAGTCCTAGGACTGATTACGAGCAGTACTTC	CASSPRTDYEQYF
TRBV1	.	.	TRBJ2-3	TGCACCAGCAGCCCAGGACTAGCGGGGACAGATACGCAGTATTTT	CTSSPGLAGTDTQYF
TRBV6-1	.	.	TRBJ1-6	TGTGCCAGCAGTGAAATCAGGGCGCACTCCTATAATTCACCCCTCCACTTT	CASSEIRAHSYNSPLHF
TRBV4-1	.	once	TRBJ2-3	TGCGCCAGCAGCAAATTACAGGGTAACACAGATACGCAGTATTTT	CASSKLQGNTDTQYF
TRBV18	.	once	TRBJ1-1	TGTGCCAGCTCACCATCCCGTATCGGGAACACTGAAGCTTTCTTT	CASSPSRIGNTEAFF
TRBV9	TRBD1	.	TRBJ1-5	TGTGCCAGCAGCCGATCGGACAGGGAGAGTCAGCCCCAGCATTTT	CASSRSDRESQPQHF
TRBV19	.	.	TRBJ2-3	TGTGCCAGTAGTATAGGAGGGAGAGATACGCAGTATTTT	CASSIGGRDTQYF
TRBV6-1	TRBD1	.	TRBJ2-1	TGTGCCAGCAGGCCGGGACAGGGGGCAAATGAGCAGTTCTTC	CASRPGQGANEQFF
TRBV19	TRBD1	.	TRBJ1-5	TGTGCCAGTAGTAGGGGACAGGACAGCAATCAGCCCCAGCATTTT	CASSRGQDSNQPQHF
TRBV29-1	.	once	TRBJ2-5	TGCAGCGTAACTACAAGTGCCCAAGAGACCCAGTACTTC	CSVTTSAQETQYF
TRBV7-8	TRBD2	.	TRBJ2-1	TGTGCCAGCAGCTTAGTGAGGACTAGCGCGAGGTATGAGCAGTTCTTC	CASSLVRTSARYEQFF
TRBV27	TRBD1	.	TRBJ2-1	TGTGCCAGCAGTTTGATGGACAGGGGGGTCAATGAGCAGTTCTTC	CASSLMDRGVNEQFF
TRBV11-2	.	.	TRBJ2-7	TGTGCCAGCAGCGAAGCGTGGGGACAATCCTACGAGCAGTACTTC	CASSEAWGQSYEQYF
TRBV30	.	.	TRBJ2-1	TGTGCCTGGAGTGTGAAGGGGCCCTACAATGAGCAGTTCTTC	CAWSVKGPYNEQFF
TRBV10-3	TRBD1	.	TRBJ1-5	TGTGCCGTTCAGGGGGCTGGCAATCAGCCCCAGCATTTT	CAVQGAGNQPQHF
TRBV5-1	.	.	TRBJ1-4	TGCGCCAGCAGCTTGACAGCGGGTAGCGAAAAACTGTTTTTT	CASSLTAGSEKLFF
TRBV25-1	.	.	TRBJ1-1	TGTGCCAGCAGTGACCGTCCCGTCCTAACTGAAGCTTTCTTT	CASSDRPVLTEAFF
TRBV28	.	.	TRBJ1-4	TGTGCCAGCAGTCCACAGGGCTCTAATGAAAAACTGTTTTTT	CASSPQGSNEKLFF
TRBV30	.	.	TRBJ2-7	TGTGCCTGGAGTGTACATTTATACGAGCAGTACTTC	CAWSVHLYEQYF
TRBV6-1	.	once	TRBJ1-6	TGTGCCAGCAGTGATCAGGTCAGGCATTCACCCCTCCACTTT	CASSDQVRHSPLHF
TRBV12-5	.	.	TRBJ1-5	TGTGCTAGTGCGGGTGGCAATCAGCCCCAGCATTTT	CASAGGNQPQHF
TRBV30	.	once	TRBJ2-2	TGTGCCTGGAGCGGACTTGCCGGGGAGCTGTTTTTT	CAWSGLAGELFF
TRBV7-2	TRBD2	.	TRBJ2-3	TGTGCCAGCAGCCGCGGGGGGAGCACAGATACGCAGTATTTT	CASSRGGSTDTQYF
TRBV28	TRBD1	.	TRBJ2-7	TGTGCCAGCAGTCTGCCGGGACAGCCCTACGAGCAGTACTTC	CASSLPGQPYEQYF
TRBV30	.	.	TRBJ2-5	TGTGCCTGGAGTCCGGACCAAGAGACCCAGTACTTC	CAWSPDQETQYF
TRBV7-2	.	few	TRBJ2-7	TGTGCCAGCAGCTTAACGGGCAGGGGATATTACGAGCAGTACTTC	CASSLTGRGYYEQYF
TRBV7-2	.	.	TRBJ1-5	TGTGCCAGCAGCTTAACGGGATTGAGCAATCAGCCCCAGCATTTT	CASSLTGLSNQPQHF
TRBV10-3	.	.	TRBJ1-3	TGTGCCATCAGTGGCGAGAGGGAAGCTGGAAACACCATATATTTT	CAISGEREAGNTIYF
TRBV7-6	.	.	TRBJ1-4	TGTGCCAGCAGCCGGACAGTCGCTCAGGAAAAACTGTTTTTT	CASSRTVAQEKLFF
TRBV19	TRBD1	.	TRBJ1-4	TGTGCCAGTAACGGAGAGGGGGCGCCGGTTGAAAAACTGTTTTTT	CASNGEGAPVEKLFF
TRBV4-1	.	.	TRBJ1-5	TGCGCCAGCAGCCAAGGTCGGGGGGCGCGGAATCAGCCCCAGCATTTT	CASSQGRGARNQPQHF
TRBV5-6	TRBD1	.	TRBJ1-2	TGTGCCAGCACCAACAAAGGGGGCGTCTATGGCTACACCTTC	CASTNKGGVYGYTF
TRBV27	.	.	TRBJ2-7	TGTGCCAGCGGCAGGGTGGCATACGAGCAGTACTTC	CASGRVAYEQYF
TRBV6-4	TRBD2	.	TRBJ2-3	TGTGCCAGCAGTCCCCAAGGCGGGGGGGATGATACGCAGTATTTT	CASSPQGGGDDTQYF
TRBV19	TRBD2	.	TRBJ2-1	TGTGCCAGTAGTCCTCATCTGGCGGGGGGGCCTAATGAGCAGTTCTTC	CASSPHLAGGPNEQFF
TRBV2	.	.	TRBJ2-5	TGTGCCAGCAGTGCTTCCGGGGGTGAGACCCAGTACTTC	CASSASGGETQYF
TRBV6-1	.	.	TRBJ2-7	TGTGCCAGCAGTGAAGCTGGGGGCGCAAAGGCCGAGCAGTACTTC	CASSEAGGAKAEQYF
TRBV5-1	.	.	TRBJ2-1	TGCGCCAGCAGCCAGGGGCGAGACAATGAGCAGTTCTTC	CASSQGRDNEQFF
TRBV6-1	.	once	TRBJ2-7	TGTGCCAGCAGTGAAGCGCTTGGGACATACGATTTCGAGCAGTACTTC	CASSEALGTYDFEQYF
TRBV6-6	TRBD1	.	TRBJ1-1	TGTGCCAGCACCCCCGGACAGGGGGCGGACACTGAAGCTTTCTTT	CASTPGQGADTEAFF
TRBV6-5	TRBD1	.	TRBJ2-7	TGTGCCAGCAACCCTCCAGGGGGATCCTACGAGCAGTACTTC	CASNPPGGSYEQYF
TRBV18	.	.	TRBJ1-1	TGTGCCAGCTCACCACCGGCCAGTTCCAAGAACACTGAAGCTTTCTTT	CASSPPASSKNTEAFF
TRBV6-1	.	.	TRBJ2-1	TGTGCCAGCAGTGAAGCCGTTGGTCCAGCCTACAATGAGCAGTTCTTC	CASSEAVGPAYNEQFF
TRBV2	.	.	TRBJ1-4	TGTGCCAGCAGCATCAGACAGTTGATGGCGGAAAAACTGTTTTTT	CASSIRQLMAEKLFF
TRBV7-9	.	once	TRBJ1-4	TGTGCCAGCAGTTACGGTCGAGATAATGAAAAACTGTTTTTT	CASSYGRDNEKLFF
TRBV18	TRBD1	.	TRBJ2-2	TGTGCCAGCTCACAAATGGGACAGCCGAACACCGGGGAGCTGTTTTTT	CASSQMGQPNTGELFF
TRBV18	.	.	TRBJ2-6	TGTGCCAGCTCTCCTAGTGCTGGGGCCAACGTCCTGACTTTC	CASSPSAGANVLTF